The clone carrying this TCR beta chain turned up a few times. Its target is not known. Running of the assay took place at deep level. Every immunoSEQ plate was one replicate of a subset's evenly spread DNA. Clones were sequenced by immunoSEQ multiplex PCR, and TCRdb holds only the in-frame ones, with some missing. The table records about 79,000 clones, roughly three fifths of them present only once. These data originate in a study of shared clonotypes between healthy human individuals. Across the whole study: Aged 18 to 49, the donors were two women and a few men. Study conclusions and caveats: Few donors limited the genetic and exposure-history diversity represented.

CDR1 and CDR2 (germline): ENHRY, SYGVKD. This CDR3 has 13 amino acids. With 10 bases clipped from V and 3 bases from J, the junction kept 4 bases outside the gene matches. The rearrangement joins TRBV10-3 to TRBJ2-7; 12 positions agree with TRBD2. This receptor was obtained from a man younger than 45 in good health. Source material: memory CD8+ T cells sorted from blood. This sample's subset: CD45RO+ cells pooled with CCR7-negative TemRA cells. This chain's CDR3 is CATRLAGVYEQYF. The CDR3 coding sequence is TGTGCCACCCGACTAGCGGGGGTCTACGAGCAGTACTTC.